This TCR beta chain stems from a study of T cell responses to AZD1222 COVID-19 vaccine. CDR1 SEHNR and CDR2 FQNEAQ come from the germline V gene (reference sequence). The CDR3 sequence is 13 residues long. Trimming took off 5 bases at V and 7 bases at J, with 14 bases between the two ends. Using immunoSEQ multiplex PCR, the repertoire was profiled, and TCRdb retains in-frame clones only, with some absent. The repertoire includes 120,000 or so clones, roughly 90% of them detected once, and 1.3% to 1.5% sits in the top ten. The chain couples TRBV7-9 to TRBJ1-2, with D tentatively TRBD1 (6 bases). The sequenced sample was peripheral blood, obtained on day 0 of AZD1222 vaccination. The sequence came from an adult in good health. CDR3 sequence reads: CASSPLRGRGYTF. As DNA, the CDR3 is TGTGCCAGCAGCCCACTCAGGGGCCGTGGCTACACCTTC.